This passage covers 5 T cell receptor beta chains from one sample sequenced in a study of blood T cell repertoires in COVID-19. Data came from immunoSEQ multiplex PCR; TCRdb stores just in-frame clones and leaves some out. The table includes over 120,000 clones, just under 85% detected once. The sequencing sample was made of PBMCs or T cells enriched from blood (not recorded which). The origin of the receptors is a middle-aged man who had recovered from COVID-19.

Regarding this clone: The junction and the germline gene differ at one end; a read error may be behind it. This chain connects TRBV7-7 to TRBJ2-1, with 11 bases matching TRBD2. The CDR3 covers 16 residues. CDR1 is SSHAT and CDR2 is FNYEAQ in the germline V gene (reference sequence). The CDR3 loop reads CASSFSTSGGLNEQFF. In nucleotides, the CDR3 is TGTGCTAGCAGCTTTAGTACTAGCGGGGGCCTCAATGAGCAGTTCTTC.

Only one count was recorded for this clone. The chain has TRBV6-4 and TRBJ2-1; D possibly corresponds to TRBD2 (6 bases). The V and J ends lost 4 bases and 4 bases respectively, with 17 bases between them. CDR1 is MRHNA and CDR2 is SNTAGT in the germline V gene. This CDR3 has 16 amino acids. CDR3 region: CASSALIAVNYNEQFF. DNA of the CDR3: TGTGCCAGCAGTGCCCTGATAGCGGTTAATTACAATGAGCAGTTCTTC.

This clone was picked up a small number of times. The DNA of the CDR3 is TGTGCCAGCACCGACCCTAAGGGAGACACAGATACGCAGTATTTT. It translates to CASTDPKGDTDTQYF. V and J are TRBV9 and TRBJ2-3; D is possibly TRBD2 (5 bases). Germline V gene data show CDR1 as SGDLS and CDR2 as YYNGEE. Trimming removed 6 bases at V and 2 bases at J, with 16 bases between. The CDR3 covers 15 residues. Variable domain in full (rest from reference TRBV9 and TRBJ2-3): DSGVTQTPKHLITATGQRVTLRCSPRSGDLSVYWYQQSLDQGLQFLIQYYNGEERAKGNILERFSAQQFPDLHSELNLSSLELGDSALYFCASTDPKGDTDTQYFGPGTRLTVL.

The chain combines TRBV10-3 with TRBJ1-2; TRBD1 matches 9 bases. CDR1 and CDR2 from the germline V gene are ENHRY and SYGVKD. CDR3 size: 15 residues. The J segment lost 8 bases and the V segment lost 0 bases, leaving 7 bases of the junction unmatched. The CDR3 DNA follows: TGTGCCATCAGTGAGTCGAACAGGGGGCTTAGGGGCTACACCTTC. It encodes CAISESNRGLRGYTF.

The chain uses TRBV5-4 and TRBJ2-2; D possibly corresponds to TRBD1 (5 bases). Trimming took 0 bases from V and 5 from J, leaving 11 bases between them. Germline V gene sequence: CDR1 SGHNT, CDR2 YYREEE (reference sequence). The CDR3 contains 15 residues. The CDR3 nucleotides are TGTGCCAGCAGCTTGGGGAGCCAGGGTACCGGGGAGCTGTTTTTT. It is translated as CASSLGSQGTGELFF.